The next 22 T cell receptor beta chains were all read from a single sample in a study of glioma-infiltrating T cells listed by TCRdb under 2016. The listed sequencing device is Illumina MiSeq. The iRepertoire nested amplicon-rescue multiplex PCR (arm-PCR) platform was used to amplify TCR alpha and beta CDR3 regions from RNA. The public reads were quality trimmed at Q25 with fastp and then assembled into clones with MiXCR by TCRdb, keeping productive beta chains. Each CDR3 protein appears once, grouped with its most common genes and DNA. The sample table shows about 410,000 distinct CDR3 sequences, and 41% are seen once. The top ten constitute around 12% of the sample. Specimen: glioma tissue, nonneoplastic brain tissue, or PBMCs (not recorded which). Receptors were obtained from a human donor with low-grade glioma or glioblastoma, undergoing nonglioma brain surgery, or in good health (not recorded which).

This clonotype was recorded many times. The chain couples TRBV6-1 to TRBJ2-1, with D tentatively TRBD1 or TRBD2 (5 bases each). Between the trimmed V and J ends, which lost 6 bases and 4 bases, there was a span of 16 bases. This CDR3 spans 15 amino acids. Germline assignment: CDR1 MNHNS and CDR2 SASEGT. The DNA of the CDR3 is TGTGCCAGCAGAGCTACCCCGGGACGTTACAATGAGCAGTTCTTC. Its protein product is CASRATPGRYNEQFF.

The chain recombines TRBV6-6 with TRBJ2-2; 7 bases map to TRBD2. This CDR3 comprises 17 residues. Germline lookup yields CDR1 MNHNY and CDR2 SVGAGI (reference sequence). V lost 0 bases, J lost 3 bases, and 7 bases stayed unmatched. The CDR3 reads CASSYSTAGADTGELFF. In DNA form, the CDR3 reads TGTGCCAGCAGTTACTCGACGGCGGGAGCAGACACCGGGGAGCTGTTTTTT.

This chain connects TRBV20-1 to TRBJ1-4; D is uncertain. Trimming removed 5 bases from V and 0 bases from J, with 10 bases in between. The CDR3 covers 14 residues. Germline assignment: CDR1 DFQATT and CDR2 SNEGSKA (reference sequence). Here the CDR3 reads CSALVHPTNEKLFF. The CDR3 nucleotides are TGCAGTGCTCTAGTCCACCCAACTAATGAAAAACTGTTTTTT.

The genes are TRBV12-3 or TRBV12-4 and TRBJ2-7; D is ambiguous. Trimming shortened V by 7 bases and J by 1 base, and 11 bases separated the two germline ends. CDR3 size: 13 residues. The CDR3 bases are TGTGCCAGCAAAATCGGGTCGTCCTACGAGCAGTACTTC. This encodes CASKIGSSYEQYF.

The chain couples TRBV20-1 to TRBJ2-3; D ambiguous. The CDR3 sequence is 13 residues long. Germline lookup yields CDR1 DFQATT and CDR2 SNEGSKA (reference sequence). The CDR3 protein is CSVYVITSATQYF. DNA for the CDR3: TGCAGCGTTTATGTGATAACCTCCGCTACGCAGTATTTT.

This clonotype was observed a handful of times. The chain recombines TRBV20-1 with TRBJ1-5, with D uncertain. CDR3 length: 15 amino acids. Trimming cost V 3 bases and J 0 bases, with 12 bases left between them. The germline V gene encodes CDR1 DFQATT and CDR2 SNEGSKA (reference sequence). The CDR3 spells CSASPDGYSNQPQHF. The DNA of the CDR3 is TGCAGTGCTAGCCCAGACGGGTATAGCAATCAGCCCCAGCATTTT.

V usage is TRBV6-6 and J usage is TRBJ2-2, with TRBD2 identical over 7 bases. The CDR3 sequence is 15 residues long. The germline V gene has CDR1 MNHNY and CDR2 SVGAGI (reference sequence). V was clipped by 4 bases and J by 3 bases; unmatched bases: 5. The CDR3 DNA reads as TGTGCCAGCAGTTTCGCGGGACTATACACCGGGGAGCTGTTTTTT. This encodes CASSFAGLYTGELFF.

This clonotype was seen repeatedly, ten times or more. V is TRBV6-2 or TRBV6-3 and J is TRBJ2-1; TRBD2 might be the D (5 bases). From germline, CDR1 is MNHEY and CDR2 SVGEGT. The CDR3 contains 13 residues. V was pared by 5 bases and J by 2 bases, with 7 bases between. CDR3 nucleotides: TGTGCCAGCAGTGGACTGGCCTACAATGAGCAGTTCTTC. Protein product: CASSGLAYNEQFF.

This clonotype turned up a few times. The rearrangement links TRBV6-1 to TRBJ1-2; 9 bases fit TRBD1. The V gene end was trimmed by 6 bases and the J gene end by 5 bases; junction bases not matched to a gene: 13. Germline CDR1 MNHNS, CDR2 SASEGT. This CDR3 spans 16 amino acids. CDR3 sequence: CASRRVLDRGSYGYTF. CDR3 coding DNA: TGTGCCAGCAGACGCGTCCTGGACAGGGGTTCGTATGGCTACACCTTC.

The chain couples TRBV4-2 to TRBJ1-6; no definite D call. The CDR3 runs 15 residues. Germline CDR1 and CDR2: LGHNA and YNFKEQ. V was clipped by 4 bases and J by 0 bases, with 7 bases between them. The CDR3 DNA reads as TGTGCCAGCAGCCCAGGTCGCTCCTATAATTCACCCCTCCACTTT. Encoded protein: CASSPGRSYNSPLHF.

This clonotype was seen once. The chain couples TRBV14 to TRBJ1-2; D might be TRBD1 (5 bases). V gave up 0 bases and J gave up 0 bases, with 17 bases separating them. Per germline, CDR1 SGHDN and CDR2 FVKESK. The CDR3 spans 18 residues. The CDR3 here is CASSQDRGGTRANYGYTF. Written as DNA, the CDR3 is TGTGCCAGCAGCCAAGATCGGGGAGGGACCAGAGCTAACTATGGCTACACCTTC.

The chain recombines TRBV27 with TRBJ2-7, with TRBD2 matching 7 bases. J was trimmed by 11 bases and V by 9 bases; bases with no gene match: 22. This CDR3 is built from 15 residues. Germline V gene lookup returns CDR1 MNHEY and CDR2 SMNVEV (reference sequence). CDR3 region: CASSLALAGVGEKYF. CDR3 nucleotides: TGTGCCAGTAGTCTAGCCCTCGCGGGAGTGGGGGAGAAGTACTTC.

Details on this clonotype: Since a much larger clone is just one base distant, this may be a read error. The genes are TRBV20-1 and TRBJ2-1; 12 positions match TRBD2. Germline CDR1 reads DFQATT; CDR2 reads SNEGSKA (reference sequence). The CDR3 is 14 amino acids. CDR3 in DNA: TGCAGTTCTAGCCTGACTAGCGGGAGCAATGAGCAGTTCTTC. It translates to CSSSLTSGSNEQFF.

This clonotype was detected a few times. This CDR3 reads CATSKQRGPLVEQYF. DNA of the CDR3: TGTGCCACCAGCAAACAAAGGGGTCCACTAGTCGAGCAGTACTTC. This chain joins TRBV15 and TRBJ2-7; D possibly matches TRBD1 or TRBD2 (5 bases each). Deletions cut 4 bases from V and 6 bases from J, with 19 bases between. Germline loops: CDR1 LNHNV, CDR2 YYDKDF (reference sequence). The CDR3 consists of 15 residues.

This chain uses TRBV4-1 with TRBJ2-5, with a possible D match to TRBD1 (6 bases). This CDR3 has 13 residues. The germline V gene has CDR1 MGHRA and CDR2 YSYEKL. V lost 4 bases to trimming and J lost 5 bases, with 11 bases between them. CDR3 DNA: TGCGCCAGCAGCCGGGGGCTTGGCGAGACCCAGTACTTC. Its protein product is CASSRGLGETQYF.

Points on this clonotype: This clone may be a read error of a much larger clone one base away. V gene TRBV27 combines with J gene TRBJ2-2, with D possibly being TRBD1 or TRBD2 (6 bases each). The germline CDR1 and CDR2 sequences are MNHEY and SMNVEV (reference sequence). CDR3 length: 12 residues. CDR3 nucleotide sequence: TGTGCCACAGGATGGGGGGCCGGGGAGCCGTTTTTT. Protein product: CATGWGAGEPFF.

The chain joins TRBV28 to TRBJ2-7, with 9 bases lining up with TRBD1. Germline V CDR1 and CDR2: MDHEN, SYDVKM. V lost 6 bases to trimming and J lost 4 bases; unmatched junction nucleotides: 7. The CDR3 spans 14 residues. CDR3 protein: CASRPPGQGYEQYF. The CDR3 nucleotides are TGTGCCAGCAGGCCTCCGGGACAGGGTTACGAGCAGTACTTC.

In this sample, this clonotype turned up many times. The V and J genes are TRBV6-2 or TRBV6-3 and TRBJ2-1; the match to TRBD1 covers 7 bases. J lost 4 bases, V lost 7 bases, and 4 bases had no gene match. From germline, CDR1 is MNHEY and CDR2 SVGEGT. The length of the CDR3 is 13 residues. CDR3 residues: CASTPDRYNEQFF. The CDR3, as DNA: TGTGCCAGCACCCCGGACAGGTACAATGAGCAGTTCTTC.

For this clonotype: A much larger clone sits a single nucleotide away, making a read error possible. This CDR3 reads CSAGGKPNSPLHF. CDR3 DNA sequence: TGCAGTGCAGGGGGAAAGCCTAATTCACCCCTCCACTTT. V usage is TRBV20-1 and J usage is TRBJ1-6; possibly TRBD1 for D (6 bases). The CDR3 has 13 amino acids. The germline CDR1 and CDR2 sequences are DFQATT and SNEGSKA (reference sequence). V lost 6 bases and J 6 bases, leaving 12 bases between the germline ends.

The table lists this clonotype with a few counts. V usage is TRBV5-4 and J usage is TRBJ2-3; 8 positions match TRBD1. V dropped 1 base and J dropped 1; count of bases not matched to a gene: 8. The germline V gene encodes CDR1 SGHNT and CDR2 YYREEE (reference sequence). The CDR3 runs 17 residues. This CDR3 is CASSLLPRGPRTDTQYF. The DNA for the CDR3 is TGTGCCAGCAGCTTGTTGCCCAGGGGGCCCCGCACAGATACGCAGTATTTT.

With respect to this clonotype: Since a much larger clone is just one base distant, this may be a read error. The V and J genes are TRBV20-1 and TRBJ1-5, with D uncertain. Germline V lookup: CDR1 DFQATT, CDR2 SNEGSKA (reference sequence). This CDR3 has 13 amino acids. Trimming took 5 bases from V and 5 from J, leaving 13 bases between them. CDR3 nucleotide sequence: TGCAGTGCTGCTGGAACGATACATCAGCCCCAGCATTTT. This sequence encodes CSAAGTIHQPQHF.

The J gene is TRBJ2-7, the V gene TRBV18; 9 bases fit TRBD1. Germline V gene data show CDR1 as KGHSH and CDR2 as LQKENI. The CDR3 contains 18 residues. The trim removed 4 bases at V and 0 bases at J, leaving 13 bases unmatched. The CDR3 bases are TGTGCCAGCTCACTCATCCCGGGACAGGGTTGGAGCTCCTACGAGCAGTACTTC. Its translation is CASSLIPGQGWSSYEQYF.